This T cell receptor beta chain was captured by sequencing in a study of shared T cell receptors in the human thymus. The germline V and J ends were trimmed by 6 bases and 6 bases, with 8 bases remaining between them. The CDR3 runs to 11 residues. CDR1 and CDR2 (germline): SQVTM, ANQGSEA. The table came from immunoSEQ multiplex PCR; TCRdb's copy has only in-frame clones and leaves some out. Of some 760,000 clones listed, 75% to 90% are singletons. In addition, the sample was reused for a study of human thymus T cells.

V and J are TRBV29-1 and TRBJ2-2, with unresolved D. The sequence derives from a girl under three years old with a congenital heart defect. Sample: thymocytes. CDR3 DNA: TGCAGCGTAGAGTCCCCCGGGGAGCTGTTTTTT. Translating gives CSVESPGELFF.